This T cell receptor (beta chain) emerged from a study of shared clonotypes between healthy human individuals. Data came from immunoSEQ multiplex PCR; TCRdb stores just in-frame clones and leaves some out. The profile shows some 660,000 clones, more than 70% of them singletons. The CDR3 extends over 15 amino acids. The J segment lost 8 bases and the V segment lost 0 bases, leaving 4 bases of the junction unmatched. Per germline, CDR1 MNHEY and CDR2 SVGAGI. Sequenced material: memory CD4+ T cells sorted from blood. Described subset: CD45RA-negative fraction. This rearrangement joins TRBV6-5 to TRBJ1-4; 9 positions match TRBD1. This clonotype originated in a woman in her twenties or thirties in good health. The CDR3 DNA reads TGTGCCAGCAGTTACTCGGGACAGGGTTACGAAAAACTGTTTTTT. It is translated as CASSYSGQGYEKLFF.